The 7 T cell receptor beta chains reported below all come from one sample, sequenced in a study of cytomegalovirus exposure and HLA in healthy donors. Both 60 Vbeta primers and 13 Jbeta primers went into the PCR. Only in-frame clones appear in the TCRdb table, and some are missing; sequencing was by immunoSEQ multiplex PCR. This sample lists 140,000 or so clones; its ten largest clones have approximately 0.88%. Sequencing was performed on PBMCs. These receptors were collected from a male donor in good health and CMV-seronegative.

CDR3 sequence (DNA): TGCAGCGTTGAAGTGCGCCACCTTGCCTACGAGCAGTACTTC. It translates to CSVEVRHLAYEQYF. J is TRBJ2-7 and V is TRBV29-1; no definite D call. The CDR3 consists of 14 residues. Germline CDR1 reads SQVTM; CDR2 reads ANQGSEA. V shed 1 base and J shed 2 bases, with 12 bases lying between them.

The CDR3 region has the DNA TGTGCCAGCAGCTTACTTCCCGGGGGCAATCAGCCCCAGCATTTT. As protein: CASSLLPGGNQPQHF. The V gene is TRBV7-2, the J gene TRBJ1-5, with D uncertain. The CDR3 is made up of 15 amino acids. Germline CDR1 and CDR2: SGHTA and FQGNSA. V lost 2 bases and J lost 2, with 10 bases in between.

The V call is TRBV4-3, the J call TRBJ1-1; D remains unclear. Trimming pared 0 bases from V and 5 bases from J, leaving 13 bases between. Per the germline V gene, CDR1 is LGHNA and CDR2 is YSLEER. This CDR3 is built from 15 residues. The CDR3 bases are TGCGCCAGCAGCCAAGATTGGAGCGCAGCTACTGAAGCTTTCTTT. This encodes CASSQDWSAATEAFF.

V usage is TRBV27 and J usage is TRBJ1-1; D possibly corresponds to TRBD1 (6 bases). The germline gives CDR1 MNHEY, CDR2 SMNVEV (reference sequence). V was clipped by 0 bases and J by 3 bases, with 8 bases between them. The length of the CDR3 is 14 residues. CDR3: CASSLSRGYTEAFF. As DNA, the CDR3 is TGTGCCAGCAGTTTATCCAGGGGATACACTGAAGCTTTCTTT.

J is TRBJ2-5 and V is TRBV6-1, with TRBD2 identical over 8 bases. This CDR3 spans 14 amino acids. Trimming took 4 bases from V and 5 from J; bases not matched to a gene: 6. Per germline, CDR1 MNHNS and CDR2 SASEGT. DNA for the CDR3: TGTGCCAGCAGTGGAGCGGGGGCAGGGGAGACCCAGTACTTC. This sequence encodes CASSGAGAGETQYF.

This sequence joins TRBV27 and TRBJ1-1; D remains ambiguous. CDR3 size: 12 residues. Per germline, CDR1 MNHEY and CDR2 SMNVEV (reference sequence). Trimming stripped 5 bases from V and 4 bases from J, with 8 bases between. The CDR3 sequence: CASSNLGTEAFF. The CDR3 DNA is TGTGCCAGCAGTAATCTCGGCACTGAAGCTTTCTTT.

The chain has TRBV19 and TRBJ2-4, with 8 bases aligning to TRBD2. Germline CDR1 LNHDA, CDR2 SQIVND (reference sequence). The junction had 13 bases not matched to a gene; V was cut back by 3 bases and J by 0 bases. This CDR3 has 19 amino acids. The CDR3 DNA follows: TGTGCCAGTAGTATGGTGGCGGGGGGCCCGCCGGAAGCCAAAAACATTCAGTACTTC. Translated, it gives CASSMVAGGPPEAKNIQYF.